This entry lists 14 T cell receptor beta chains sequenced from one sample in a study of T cells in Graves' hyperthyroidism and ophthalmopathy. Researchers took RNA transcripts and amplified the TCR beta CDR3 regions from them. TCR CDR3 regions were first amplified by RT-PCR with HTBI primers. TCRdb processed the multiplex PCR reads anew with MiXCR; each CDR3 protein has one entry. The repertoire holds about 520,000 distinct CDR3 sequences, with about 24% as singletons. Material: blood. The source of these receptors is a woman in her 30s with Graves' ophthalmopathy.

This clonotype was seen just once. The J gene is TRBJ1-2, the V gene TRBV12-3 or TRBV12-4; maybe TRBD1 (6 bases). V lost 6 bases to trimming and J lost 4 bases, with 12 bases between them. The CDR3 extends over 13 amino acids. The CDR3 sequence is CASRRTDLYGYTF. DNA of the CDR3: TGTGCCAGCAGAAGGACAGACCTCTATGGCTACACCTTC.

This clonotype showed up many times. This chain links TRBV29-1 with TRBJ2-7; TRBD1 agrees at 7 bases. With 7 bases clipped from V and 6 bases from J, the junction kept 6 bases outside the gene matches. Per the germline V gene, CDR1 is SQVTM and CDR2 is ANQGSEA. The length of the CDR3 is 11 residues. CDR3 sequence reads: CSGKQGSEQYF. CDR3 DNA sequence: TGCAGCGGTAAACAGGGGTCCGAGCAGTACTTC.

This clonotype was recorded many times. V and J are TRBV6-5 and TRBJ1-5; D is uncertain. CDR1 is MNHEY and CDR2 is SVGAGI in the germline V gene. The CDR3 spans 14 residues. V was cut by 4 bases and J by 0 bases, with 7 bases left in between. Written as DNA, the CDR3 is TGTGCCAGCAGTTCTCAGGTTAGCAATCAGCCCCAGCATTTT. This codes for CASSSQVSNQPQHF.

This clonotype was recorded a few times. V and J are TRBV2 and TRBJ2-7; D uncertain. The CDR3 is 11 amino acids. Trimming cost V 0 bases and J 6 bases, with 3 bases left between them. In germline, CDR1 is SNHLY, CDR2 FYNNEI. The CDR3 reads CASSEAAEQYF. The CDR3 region has the DNA TGTGCCAGCAGTGAAGCAGCCGAGCAGTACTTC.

This clonotype was detected many times. This may come from a read error, since a much larger clone is one base off. This chain joins TRBV20-1 and TRBJ2-5, with 9 bases identical to TRBD1. The CDR3 is 13 residues long. Germline trimming cut 3 bases from V and 7 bases from J; bases unmatched to any gene: 6. Germline V gene lookup returns CDR1 DFQATT and CDR2 SNEGSKA (reference sequence). The CDR3 region is CSASTGGEGTQYF. DNA for the CDR3: TGCAGTGCTAGTACAGGGGGCGAGGGGACCCAGTACTTC.

The rearrangement joins TRBV6-5 to TRBJ2-7, with D perhaps matching TRBD2 (6 bases). This CDR3 comprises 17 residues. Germline lookup yields CDR1 MNHEY and CDR2 SVGAGI. The V end was cut by 0 bases, the J end by 0 bases, with 15 bases between. The CDR3 DNA reads as TGTGCCAGCAGTTACTCTCCGGGGGAGATTTACTCCTACGAGCAGTACTTC. It codes for CASSYSPGEIYSYEQYF.

The chain couples TRBV27 to TRBJ1-1, with unresolved D. The V and J ends lost 2 bases and 0 bases respectively, with 13 bases between them. Germline V gene lookup returns CDR1 MNHEY and CDR2 SMNVEV (reference sequence). The length of the CDR3 is 16 residues. CDR3 protein: CASSLKGIGLNTEAFF. The CDR3 bases are TGTGCCAGCAGTTTAAAAGGGATAGGGCTGAACACTGAAGCTTTCTTT.

Only a few counts were recorded for this clonotype. V usage is TRBV7-2 and J usage is TRBJ1-2, with 7 bases lining up with TRBD1. Germline-derived CDR1 and CDR2 are SGHTA and FQGNSA. The J segment lost 4 bases and the V segment lost 3 bases, leaving 8 bases of the junction unmatched. The CDR3 runs 15 residues. CDR3 loop: CASSFALSGGYGYTF. The CDR3 coding sequence is TGTGCCAGCAGCTTCGCCCTTTCAGGGGGCTATGGCTACACCTTC.

The chain couples TRBV10-1 to TRBJ2-5, with D perhaps matching TRBD1 (6 bases). Trimming shortened V by 0 bases and J by 1 base, and 12 bases separated the two germline ends. CDR1 is WNHNN and CDR2 is SYGVQD in the germline V gene (reference sequence). The CDR3 contains 16 residues. The chain's CDR3 is CASSESTAGAQETQYF. CDR3 in DNA: TGCGCCAGCAGTGAGTCGACGGCAGGGGCCCAAGAGACCCAGTACTTC.

J is TRBJ1-2 and V is TRBV20-1; D is uncertain. The V gene lost 6 bases and the J gene lost 0 bases, with 11 bases spanning the gap. CDR1 DFQATT and CDR2 SNEGSKA come from the germline V gene (reference sequence). The CDR3 contains 13 residues. The CDR3 region is CSAIQAPNYGYTF. The CDR3 coding sequence is TGCAGTGCCATCCAGGCACCTAACTATGGCTACACCTTC.

Of note for this clonotype: A read error may be the cause here, since a much bigger clone is one base away. The gene calls are TRBV20-1 and TRBJ1-1, with no clear D. Trimming took off 8 bases at V and 0 bases at J, with 16 bases between the two ends. CDR3 length: 14 amino acids. In germline, CDR1 is DFQATT, CDR2 SNEGSKA (reference sequence). The CDR3 DNA reads TGCAGTACTACCTACAGAGAAGTGAACACTGAAGCTTTCTTT. It specifies CSTTYREVNTEAFF.

The chain combines TRBV28 with TRBJ1-1; D is unresolved. V gave up 2 bases and J gave up 0 bases, with 16 bases separating them. CDR3 length equals 17 residues. Germline V gene lookup returns CDR1 MDHEN and CDR2 SYDVKM. CDR3 residues: CASSLPLAAALNTEAFF. CDR3 DNA: TGTGCCAGCAGTTTACCTCTTGCGGCGGCATTGAACACTGAAGCTTTCTTT.

In its sample, this clonotype was seen many times. The chain carries TRBV28 and TRBJ1-2; 9 positions match TRBD1. The CDR3 runs 15 residues. The ends lost 7 bases at V and 7 bases at J; junction bases unmatched: 13. From germline, CDR1 is MDHEN and CDR2 SYDVKM. The CDR3 DNA follows: TGTGCCAGCAACGTTCCATCACAGGGGGCTTTTGGCTACACCTTC. Its translation: CASNVPSQGAFGYTF.

A word on this clonotype: A much larger clone differs by one base, so this may be a read error. The final CDR3 position lacks the conserved phenylalanine or tryptophan, pointing to a likely read error. The chain employs TRBV27 and TRBJ1-2, with no clear D. V was clipped by 9 bases and J by 0 bases, with 11 bases between them. The V gene's germline CDR1 is MNHEY and CDR2 SMNVEV (reference sequence). The CDR3 is made up of 13 amino acids. For the CDR3, the DNA is TGTGCCAGTGGGATGAAACCTAACTATGGCTACACCTAC. Translating it yields CASGMKPNYGYTY.